These 30 T cell receptor beta chains came from one sample sequenced in a study of shared clonotypes between healthy human individuals. Cells designated naive CD8 were CD45RO-negative and were positively selected for CCR7, with terminally differentiated effector memory CD45RA+ cells excluded. The method was immunoSEQ multiplex PCR; TCRdb's version includes in-frame clones alone and lacks a portion of them. Here the sample spans approximately 2,000,000 clones, about 93% being singletons. Specimen: naive CD8+ T cells from PBMCs. All receptors come from a man between 18 and 35 years old in good health. Some clones in this sample may be carry-over from other donors' samples.

As DNA, the CDR3 is TGTGCCAGCAGTTTACCCCTACAAGAGACCCAGTACTTC. This codes for CASSLPLQETQYF. The chain is built from TRBV28 and TRBJ2-5; D unclear. Germline lookup yields CDR1 MDHEN and CDR2 SYDVKM. The CDR3 is 13 residues long. V shed 2 bases and J shed 2 bases, with 6 bases lying between them.

This chain's CDR3 is CASSSTGSIHEQYF. The CDR3 region has the DNA TGTGCCAGCAGCTCAACAGGGTCGATCCACGAGCAGTACTTC. This chain links TRBV7-9 with TRBJ2-7; D is perhaps TRBD1 (6 bases). The V end was cut by 4 bases, the J end by 5 bases, with 15 bases between. This CDR3 spans 14 amino acids. Germline V gives CDR1 SEHNR, CDR2 FQNEAQ (reference sequence).

The chain is built from TRBV7-2 and TRBJ2-7, with 9 bases matching TRBD2. The germline V gene has CDR1 SGHTA and CDR2 FQGNSA. V shed 3 bases and J 6 bases; nucleotides not matched to a gene: 9. The length of the CDR3 is 15 residues. The CDR3 DNA reads TGTGCCAGCAGCTTTGCGCTAGCGGGAAGTACCGAGCAGTACTTC. This encodes CASSFALAGSTEQYF.

The rearrangement uses TRBV6-1 and TRBJ2-5; 7 bases agree with TRBD1. The CDR3 spans 11 residues. With 2 bases clipped from V and 13 bases from J, the junction kept 4 bases outside the gene matches. Germline V gene sequence: CDR1 MNHNS, CDR2 SASEGT. CDR3 amino acids: CASSERAGGYF. The CDR3 DNA follows: TGTGCCAGCAGTGAACGAGCAGGGGGGTACTTC.

The V and J genes are TRBV28 and TRBJ2-3; D perhaps matches TRBD1 (6 bases). V lost 4 bases and J lost 6, with 17 bases in between. The CDR3 consists of 15 residues. CDR1 is MDHEN, CDR2 SYDVKM, per germline. The CDR3 sequence is CASSSGTTGSDTQYF. CDR3 bases: TGTGCCAGCAGTTCCGGGACAACGGGTTCGGATACGCAGTATTTT.

The rearrangement joins TRBV7-9 to TRBJ2-3; 12 bases fit TRBD1. This CDR3 comprises 15 residues. J lost 4 bases, V lost 4 bases, and 3 bases had no gene match. The germline V gene encodes CDR1 SEHNR and CDR2 FQNEAQ (reference sequence). In DNA, the CDR3 is TGTGCCAGCAGCTGGGGACAGGGGGCAGCAGATACGCAGTATTTT. Translating gives CASSWGQGAADTQYF.

The chain couples TRBV27 to TRBJ1-5; TRBD1 is a possible D gene (5 bases). The germline gives CDR1 MNHEY, CDR2 SMNVEV (reference sequence). This CDR3 contains 16 residues. The V end was cut by 5 bases, the J end by 1 base, with 15 bases between. Written as DNA, the CDR3 is TGTGCCAGCAGTGGACGGGTTTGGGACAGCAATCAGCCCCAGCATTTT. It translates to CASSGRVWDSNQPQHF.

The J gene is TRBJ2-1, the V gene TRBV4-1; D is perhaps TRBD2 (6 bases). Deletions cut 1 base from V and 3 bases from J, with 19 bases between. The CDR3 spans 18 residues. Looked up from germline, CDR1 is MGHRA and CDR2 is YSYEKL. CDR3 in amino acids: CASSQVSLASEHYNEQFF. The CDR3 coding sequence is TGCGCCAGCAGCCAAGTTTCCTTGGCTAGCGAACACTACAATGAGCAGTTCTTC.

The rearrangement links TRBV5-1 to TRBJ2-5, with TRBD1 identical over 8 bases. This CDR3 spans 15 amino acids. V shed 2 bases, J shed 2 bases, and the junction held 5 bases outside the gene matches. Germline V gene data show CDR1 as SGHRS and CDR2 as YFSETQ. CDR3 DNA: TGCGCCAGCAGCTTCGAGGACAGGGCACAAGAGACCCAGTACTTC. It is translated as CASSFEDRAQETQYF.

V usage is TRBV25-1 and J usage is TRBJ2-1; maybe TRBD1 (5 bases). Trimming took off 9 bases at V and 0 bases at J, with 9 bases between the two ends. This CDR3 has 13 amino acids. Germline V gene lookup returns CDR1 MGHDK and CDR2 SYGVNS. The chain's CDR3 is CASCDSSYNEQFF. DNA for the CDR3: TGTGCCAGTTGTGACAGCTCCTACAATGAGCAGTTCTTC.

This rearrangement joins TRBV6-6 to TRBJ1-1, with 9 bases matching TRBD1. The V and J ends lost 8 bases and 0 bases, in that order; junction bases with no gene match: 1. Per germline, CDR1 MNHNY and CDR2 SVGAGI (reference sequence). The CDR3 spans 13 residues. CDR3 DNA sequence: TGTGCCAGCCGGGACAGGGTGAACACTGAAGCTTTCTTT. Translated: CASRDRVNTEAFF.

Only one count was recorded for this clone. The chain employs TRBV4-1 and TRBJ1-5; TRBD1 agrees at 7 bases. The length of the CDR3 is 16 residues. V lost 4 bases and J lost 5; bases outside the gene matches: 11. The germline V gene encodes CDR1 MGHRA and CDR2 YSYEKL. CDR3 loop: CASSRLEVRGDQPQHF. The CDR3 DNA is TGCGCCAGCAGCCGCCTGGAGGTCAGGGGGGATCAGCCCCAGCATTTT.

A single count supports this clone. The genes are TRBV27 and TRBJ2-3; D call uncertain. Germline CDR1 reads MNHEY; CDR2 reads SMNVEV (reference sequence). The CDR3 spans 13 residues. Trimming took off 6 bases at V and 4 bases at J, with 11 bases between the two ends. The CDR3 sequence is CASSYPSSDTQYF. Here the CDR3 DNA reads TGTGCCAGCAGCTACCCCAGCTCAGATACGCAGTATTTT.

V gene TRBV28 combines with J gene TRBJ1-2; D is undetermined. Germline V lookup: CDR1 MDHEN, CDR2 SYDVKM. The CDR3 is 14 residues long. The V end lost 5 bases, the J end lost 0 bases, and 10 bases lay between the germline ends. CDR3 loop: CASSPVRPNYGYTF. The CDR3 bases are TGTGCCAGCAGTCCCGTCCGACCTAACTATGGCTACACCTTC.

This clone was recorded only once. The rearrangement uses TRBV27 and TRBJ2-5; tentative D call: TRBD2 (5 bases). CDR1 and CDR2 from the germline V gene are MNHEY and SMNVEV (reference sequence). The ends were cut back, 5 bases at V and 11 bases at J, with 12 bases in the middle. CDR3 length equals 11 residues. CDR3 DNA: TGTGCCAGCAGTGTCGGGGTGGAGCAGTACTTC. The encoded protein is CASSVGVEQYF.

This chain connects TRBV14 to TRBJ2-7; TRBD1 agrees at 7 bases. CDR3 length: 15 amino acids. V lost 4 bases and J lost 4; bases outside the gene matches: 10. Germline assignment: CDR1 SGHDN and CDR2 FVKESK. This CDR3 is CASSPLTGVLYEQYF. In DNA form, the CDR3 reads TGTGCCAGCAGCCCTTTAACAGGGGTTTTGTACGAGCAGTACTTC.

In its sample, this clone was seen once. This rearrangement joins TRBV9 to TRBJ2-5; perhaps TRBD2 as D (5 bases). Germline V lookup: CDR1 SGDLS, CDR2 YYNGEE. Trimming pared 6 bases from V and 9 bases from J, leaving 18 bases between. There are 13 residues in the CDR3. In DNA form, the CDR3 reads TGTGCCAGCACCACGTCCAATACCGGGGCCCAGTACTTC. Amino acid sequence: CASTTSNTGAQYF.

The chain joins TRBV6-4 to TRBJ2-1, with 9 bases aligning to TRBD2. Germline-derived CDR1 and CDR2 are MRHNA and SNTAGT. The CDR3 is 15 amino acids. J was trimmed by 8 bases and V by 5 bases; bases with no gene match: 10. CDR3 sequence (DNA): TGTGCCAGCAGTTTAGGATTAGCGGGAGTGCATGAGCAGTTCTTC. Translation: CASSLGLAGVHEQFF.

The chain uses TRBV6-6 and TRBJ1-4, with D uncertain. This CDR3 contains 14 residues. Germline V gene sequence: CDR1 MNHNY, CDR2 SVGAGI (reference sequence). V was trimmed by 5 bases and J by 8 bases, leaving 15 bases between them. CDR3 in DNA: TGTGCCAGCAGTGGAGTTCGCTACAGCGAAAAACTGTTTTTT. It encodes CASSGVRYSEKLFF.

V is TRBV27 and J is TRBJ1-1; no clear D. The germline V gene has CDR1 MNHEY and CDR2 SMNVEV (reference sequence). The CDR3 is made up of 16 amino acids. Trimming stripped 6 bases from V and 0 bases from J, with 17 bases between. The chain's CDR3 is CASSSRRSAMNTEAFF. CDR3 sequence (DNA): TGTGCCAGCAGCTCACGTCGGTCGGCGATGAACACTGAAGCTTTCTTT.

This clone occurred once. This chain links TRBV7-9 with TRBJ2-1; 8 nucleotides agree with TRBD2. From germline, CDR1 is SEHNR and CDR2 FQNEAQ (reference sequence). The CDR3 has 15 residues. V lost 4 bases to trimming and J lost 3 bases; unmatched junction nucleotides: 5. The CDR3 region is CASSSPSGRYNEQFF. DNA for the CDR3: TGTGCCAGCAGCTCTCCTAGCGGGCGCTACAATGAGCAGTTCTTC.

This rearrangement joins TRBV7-9 to TRBJ1-2; no reliable D call. Trimming shortened V by 5 bases and J by 2 bases, and 15 bases separated the two germline ends. This CDR3 spans 15 amino acids. Per the germline V gene, CDR1 is SEHNR and CDR2 is FQNEAQ (reference sequence). CDR3 residues: CASSPRYGRNYGYTF. CDR3 nucleotides: TGTGCCAGCAGCCCGCGATATGGGCGAAACTATGGCTACACCTTC.

This clone was seen just once. The chain has TRBV14 and TRBJ1-2; D remains ambiguous. Germline-derived CDR1 and CDR2 are SGHDN and FVKESK. This CDR3 comprises 14 residues. Trimming shortened V by 1 base and J by 4 bases, and 10 bases separated the two germline ends. CDR3 loop: CASSQAGWVYGYTF. The CDR3 coding sequence is TGTGCCAGCAGCCAAGCGGGATGGGTCTATGGCTACACCTTC.

The rearrangement links TRBV19 to TRBJ1-1; D not resolved. Trimming took 3 bases from V and 3 from J, leaving 11 bases between them. The CDR3 has 14 residues. Germline assignment: CDR1 LNHDA and CDR2 SQIVND (reference sequence). For the CDR3, the DNA is TGTGCCAGTAGTATCAGACGGAGGGACACTGAAGCTTTCTTT. It specifies CASSIRRRDTEAFF.

V gene TRBV7-9 combines with J gene TRBJ1-2, with D possibly TRBD1 on 5 matching bases. Germline values: CDR1 SEHNR, CDR2 FQNEAQ (reference sequence). Trimming cost V 4 bases and J 2 bases, with 17 bases left between them. This CDR3 is 16 amino acids long. Written as DNA, the CDR3 is TGTGCCAGCAGCTCCAGCGGGGCAGAGAGCAACTATGGCTACACCTTC. Protein product: CASSSSGAESNYGYTF.

The rearrangement joins TRBV4-1 to TRBJ2-7, with TRBD2 matching over 9 bases. The germline CDR1 and CDR2 sequences are MGHRA and YSYEKL. V gave up 0 bases and J gave up 1 base; unmatched junction bases: 4. The CDR3 has 16 residues. CDR3 residues: CASSQDHAGGSYEQYF. CDR3 nucleotide sequence: TGCGCCAGCAGCCAAGATCATGCGGGAGGGTCCTACGAGCAGTACTTC.

The rearrangement joins TRBV4-1 to TRBJ2-1, with D hard to call. Looked up from germline, CDR1 is MGHRA and CDR2 is YSYEKL. The V and J ends lost 2 bases and 0 bases respectively, with 14 bases between them. The CDR3 is 17 residues long. CDR3 region: CASSQIGALSSYNEQFF. In nucleotides, the CDR3 is TGCGCCAGCAGCCAAATCGGTGCTTTGAGCTCCTACAATGAGCAGTTCTTC.

This sequence joins TRBV28 and TRBJ1-5; 7 positions agree with TRBD1. Trimming at V came to 7 bases and at J to 3 bases, leaving 9 bases not matched to a gene. The CDR3 spans 15 residues. Germline assignment: CDR1 MDHEN and CDR2 SYDVKM. As DNA, the CDR3 is TGTGCCAGCACCGTACAGGGGTTTAACAATCAGCCCCAGCATTTT. This codes for CASTVQGFNNQPQHF.

This clone has only one observation. J is TRBJ2-7 and V is TRBV27; a possible D gene is TRBD2 (5 bases). Germline CDR1 is MNHEY and CDR2 is SMNVEV (reference sequence). The V end lost 0 bases, the J end lost 2 bases, and 11 bases lay between the germline ends. CDR3 length: 15 amino acids. CDR3 region: CASSLSSGFTYEQYF. Here the CDR3 DNA reads TGTGCCAGCAGTTTATCGTCGGGATTCACCTACGAGCAGTACTTC.

The V gene is TRBV27, the J gene TRBJ2-1, with 9 nucleotides matching TRBD2. This CDR3 comprises 14 residues. J gave up 6 bases and V 4 bases, and 4 bases lay outside the gene matches. Germline CDR1 is MNHEY and CDR2 is SMNVEV (reference sequence). DNA for the CDR3: TGTGCCAGCAGTTGGGCTAGCGGGATCAATGAGCAGTTCTTC. As protein: CASSWASGINEQFF.